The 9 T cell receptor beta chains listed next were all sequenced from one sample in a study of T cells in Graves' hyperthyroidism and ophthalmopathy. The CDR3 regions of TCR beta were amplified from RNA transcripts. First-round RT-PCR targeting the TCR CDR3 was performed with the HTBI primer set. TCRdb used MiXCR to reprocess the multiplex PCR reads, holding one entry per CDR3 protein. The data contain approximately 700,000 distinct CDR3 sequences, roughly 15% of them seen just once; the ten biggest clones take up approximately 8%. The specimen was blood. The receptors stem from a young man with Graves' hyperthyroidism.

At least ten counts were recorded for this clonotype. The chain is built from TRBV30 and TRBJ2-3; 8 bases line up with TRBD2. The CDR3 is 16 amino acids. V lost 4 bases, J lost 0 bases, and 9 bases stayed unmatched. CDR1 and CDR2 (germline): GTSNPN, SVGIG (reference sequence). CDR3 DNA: TGTGCCTGGACCGCGGGGGCTAGCGGGAGCACAGATACGCAGTATTTT. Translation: CAWTAGASGSTDTQYF.

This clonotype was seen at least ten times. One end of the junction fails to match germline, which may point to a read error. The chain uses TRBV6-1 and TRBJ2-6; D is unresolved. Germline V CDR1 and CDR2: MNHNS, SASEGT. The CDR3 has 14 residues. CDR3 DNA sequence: TGTGTCAGCACTGGGTACTCTGGGGCCAACGTCCTGACTTTC. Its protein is CVSTGYSGANVLTF.

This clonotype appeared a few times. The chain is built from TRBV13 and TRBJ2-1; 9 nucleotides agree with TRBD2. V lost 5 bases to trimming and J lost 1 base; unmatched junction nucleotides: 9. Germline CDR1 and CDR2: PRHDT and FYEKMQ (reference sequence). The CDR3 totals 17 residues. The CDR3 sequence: CASSPQGGRGSYNEQFF. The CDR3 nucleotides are TGTGCCAGCAGCCCCCAGGGCGGGAGGGGATCCTACAATGAGCAGTTCTTC. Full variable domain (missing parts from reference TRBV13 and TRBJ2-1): AAGVIQSPRHLIKEKRETATLKCYPIPRHDTVYWYQQGPGQDPQFLISFYEKMQSDKGSIPDRFSAQQFSDYHSELNMSSLELGDSALYFCASSPQGGRGSYNEQFFGPGTRLTVL.

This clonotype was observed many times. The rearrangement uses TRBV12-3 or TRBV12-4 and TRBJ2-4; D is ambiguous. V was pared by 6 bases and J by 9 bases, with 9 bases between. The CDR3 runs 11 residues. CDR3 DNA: TGTGCCAGCAGGGCAAAGGGCATTCAGTACTTC. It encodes CASRAKGIQYF.

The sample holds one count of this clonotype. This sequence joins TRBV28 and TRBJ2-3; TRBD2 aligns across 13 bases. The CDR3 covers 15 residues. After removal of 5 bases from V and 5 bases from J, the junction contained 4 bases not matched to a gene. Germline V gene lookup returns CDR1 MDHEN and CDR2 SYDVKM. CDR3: CASSRLAGGVDTQYF. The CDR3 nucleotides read TGTGCCAGCAGTCGACTAGCGGGAGGCGTAGATACGCAGTATTTT.

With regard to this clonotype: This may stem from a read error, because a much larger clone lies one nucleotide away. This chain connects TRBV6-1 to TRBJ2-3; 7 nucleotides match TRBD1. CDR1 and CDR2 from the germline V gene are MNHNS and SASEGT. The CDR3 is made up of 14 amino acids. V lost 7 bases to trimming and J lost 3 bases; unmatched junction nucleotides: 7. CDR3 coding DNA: TGTGCCAGCACCGGAAAGGGGGCAACAGATACGCAGTATTTT. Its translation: CASTGKGATDTQYF.

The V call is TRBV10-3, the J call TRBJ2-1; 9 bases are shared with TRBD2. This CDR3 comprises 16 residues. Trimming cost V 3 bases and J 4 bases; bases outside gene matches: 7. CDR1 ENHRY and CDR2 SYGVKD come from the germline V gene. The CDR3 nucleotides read TGTGCCATCAGTGACTGGCGGGAGGGCCCTTACAATGAGCAGTTCTTC. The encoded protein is CAISDWREGPYNEQFF.

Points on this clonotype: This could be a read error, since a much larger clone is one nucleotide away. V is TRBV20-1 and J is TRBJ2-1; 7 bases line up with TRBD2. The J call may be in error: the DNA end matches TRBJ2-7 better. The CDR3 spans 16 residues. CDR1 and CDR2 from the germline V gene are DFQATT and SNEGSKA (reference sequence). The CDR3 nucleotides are TGCAGTGCTGATCGACTAGCCCGACCAATCTACAATGAGCAGTACTTC. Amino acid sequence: CSADRLARPIYNEQYF.

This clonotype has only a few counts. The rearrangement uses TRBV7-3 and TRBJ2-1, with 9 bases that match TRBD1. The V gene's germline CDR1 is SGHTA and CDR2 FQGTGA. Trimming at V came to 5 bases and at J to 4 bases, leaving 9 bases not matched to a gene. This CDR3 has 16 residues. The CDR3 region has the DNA TGTGCCAGCAGCCTAGCCGCCGGGACAGGGTACAATGAGCAGTTCTTC. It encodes CASSLAAGTGYNEQFF. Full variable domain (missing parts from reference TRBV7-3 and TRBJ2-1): GAGVSQTPSNKVTEKGKYVELRCDPISGHTALYWYRQSLGQGPEFLIYFQGTGAADDSGLPNDRFFAVRPEGSVSTLKIQRTERGDSAVYLCASSLAAGTGYNEQFFGPGTRLTVL.